A selection of T cell receptor beta chains follows, all from one sample in a study of shared clonotypes between healthy human individuals. Data came from immunoSEQ multiplex PCR; TCRdb stores just in-frame clones and leaves some out. Of about 1,500,000 clones listed, roughly 96% are singletons. The material sequenced was naive CD4+ T cells sorted from blood. Receptors were obtained from a man younger than 40 in good health. Each CDR3 is given with its conserved first and last residue. D genes are given only for firm matches. Rows give clone size only sometimes, using once, few, many, or a class for an expanded clone.

>once|TRBV7-9|NA|TRBJ2-1
TGTGCCAGCAGCTTAAGAGGGACTTACAATGAGCAGTTCTTC
CASSLRGTYNEQFF
>NA|TRBV25-1|NA|TRBJ1-4
TGTGCCAGCAGTGCCTCGGATGCGGCTAATGAAAAACTGTTTTTT
CASSASDAANEKLFF
>NA|TRBV4-1|NA|TRBJ1-2
TGCGCCAGCAGTTGGCAGGAAGATAACTATGGCTACACCTTC
CASSWQEDNYGYTF
>NA|TRBV5-1|NA|TRBJ2-7
TGCGCCAGCAGCTTTGGATTCATGACAGGTGGCTCCTACGAGCAGTACTTC
CASSFGFMTGGSYEQYF
>NA|TRBV5-1|TRBD2|TRBJ2-3
TGCGCCAGCGGACCCGGGACTAGCGGGATAACAGATACGCAGTATTTT
CASGPGTSGITDTQYF
>NA|TRBV4-2|TRBD2|TRBJ2-3
TGTGCCAGCAGCCGCGGGACTAGGGGTGGCACAGATACGCAGTATTTT
CASSRGTRGGTDTQYF
>NA|TRBV5-1|NA|TRBJ1-4
TGCGCCAGCAGCTTGCAGGGGAGTAATGAAAAACTGTTTTTT
CASSLQGSNEKLFF
>NA|TRBV14|NA|TRBJ2-1
TGTGCCAGCAGCCATATACCATCGGGGGCTAGCGGCCGTAGGCTCCATGAGCAGTTCTTC
CASSHIPSGASGRRLHEQFF
>NA|TRBV7-9|NA|TRBJ1-5
TGTGCCAGCAGCTTAGTTTCAGGTTCAAATCAGCCCCAGCATTTT
CASSLVSGSNQPQHF
>NA|TRBV6-4|TRBD1|TRBJ2-1
TGTGCCAGCAGTGACATATGGACAGGGGGCTCCGATGAGCAGTTCTTC
CASSDIWTGGSDEQFF
>once|TRBV6-1|TRBD1|TRBJ2-2
TGTGCCAGCAGGGAAGACAGGGGGCTGGACACCGGGGAGCTGTTTTTT
CASREDRGLDTGELFF
>NA|TRBV6-5|TRBD1|TRBJ1-2
TGTGCCAGCAGTAGGGGGACAGGGTCCTATGGCTACACCTTC
CASSRGTGSYGYTF
>NA|TRBV18|NA|TRBJ2-3
TGTGCCAGCTCACCACTTTCGACTCCTTCAGTGACAGATACGCAGTATTTT
CASSPLSTPSVTDTQYF
>NA|TRBV6-4|NA|TRBJ2-2
TGTGCCAGCTATGGGGGAAACGGGGAGCTGTTTTTT
CASYGGNGELFF
>NA|TRBV12-5|NA|TRBJ2-1
TGTGCTAGTGGTATCGGGGGAAGAAACAATGAGCAGTTCTTC
CASGIGGRNNEQFF
>NA|TRBV6-1|NA|TRBJ2-1
TGTGCCAGCAGTGAATTGAAGGGAAACAATGAGCAGTTCTTC
CASSELKGNNEQFF
>NA|TRBV2|TRBD1|TRBJ1-4
TGTGCCAGCAGTACGAATTGGGACAGGCGGTTCGAGAAACTGTTTTTT
CASSTNWDRRFEKLFF
>NA|TRBV9|NA|TRBJ2-2
TGTGCCAGCAGCGCCCGGACGGCCACCGGGGAGCTGTTTTTT
CASSARTATGELFF
>NA|TRBV6-1|NA|TRBJ2-7
TGTGCCAGCAGTGTCAGTCCAGTGACGAACTTC
CASSVSPVTNF
>NA|TRBV6-1|NA|TRBJ2-5
TGTGCCAGCAGTGAAGGGCGGGGCCAAACCCAGTACTTC
CASSEGRGQTQYF
>NA|TRBV7-9|NA|TRBJ1-1
TGTGCCAGCAGCCCGACAGGAGTAGTCGGTACTGAAGCTTTCTTT
CASSPTGVVGTEAFF
>NA|TRBV7-2|TRBD2|TRBJ2-7
TGTGCCAGCAGCTTAGGGGGAGGGCCGGAGGAGCAGTACTTC
CASSLGGGPEEQYF
>NA|TRBV5-6|NA|TRBJ2-5
TGTGCCAGCAGCGGTGTCATTCAAGAGACCCAGTACTTC
CASSGVIQETQYF
>NA|TRBV7-9|TRBD2|TRBJ2-5
TGTGCCAGCAGCTTAGTGGGCGGGAGTGGAGAGACCCAGTACTTC
CASSLVGGSGETQYF
>once|TRBV28|TRBD2|TRBJ2-7
TGTGCCAGCAGTTTATGGCCCGGGACTAATACCTACGAGCAGTACTTC
CASSLWPGTNTYEQYF
>NA|TRBV7-6|NA|TRBJ1-4
TGTGCCAGCAGCTACACCCTTAATGAAAAACTGTTTTTT
CASSYTLNEKLFF
>NA|TRBV10-3|NA|TRBJ2-7
TGTGCCATCAGTGAGTCCCGGGGAGGTGGCTACGAGCAGTACTTC
CAISESRGGGYEQYF
>NA|TRBV18|NA|TRBJ2-3
TGTGCCAGCTCACCCCTACCGGTTGGCACAGATACGCAGTATTTT
CASSPLPVGTDTQYF
>NA|TRBV5-1|NA|TRBJ2-3
TGCGCCAGCAGCTTGGGACGTTCCCGCAATCCCGATACGCAGTATTTT
CASSLGRSRNPDTQYF
>NA|TRBV28|TRBD2|TRBJ2-7
TGTGCCAGCACCCCGACTAGCGGGTTATTCTACGAGCAGTACTTC
CASTPTSGLFYEQYF
>NA|TRBV5-6|NA|TRBJ1-1
TGTGCCAGCAGCTTGGCCAGGCAGGGCCACACTGAAGCTTTCTTT
CASSLARQGHTEAFF
>NA|TRBV6-1|NA|TRBJ2-3
TGTGCCAGCAGTGAACGGGCGACAGGCCTGGGTCAAGCGCAGTATTTT
CASSERATGLGQAQYF
>NA|TRBV2|NA|TRBJ1-4
TGTGCCAGCAGGTGGAACCCTAATGAAAAACTGTTTTTT
CASRWNPNEKLFF
>NA|TRBV25-1|NA|TRBJ2-3
TGTGCCAGCAGCGGATTACTTAGCACAGATACGCAGTATTTT
CASSGLLSTDTQYF
>NA|TRBV19|NA|TRBJ2-6
TGTGCCAGTAGTATAATAGTCGGAATCGCGTCTGGGGCCAACGTCCTGACTTTC
CASSIIVGIASGANVLTF
>NA|TRBV25-1|TRBD2|TRBJ2-3
TGTGCCAGCAGTGAAAGGACTAGCGGGAGGCGAGATACGCAGTATTTT
CASSERTSGRRDTQYF
>NA|TRBV9|NA|TRBJ1-4
TGTGCCAGCAGCGTAGCGGCACAGCCCAATGAAAAACTGTTTTTT
CASSVAAQPNEKLFF
>NA|TRBV2|NA|TRBJ2-1
TGTGCCAGCAGGCTCTCTAGCGATGAGCAGTTCTTC
CASRLSSDEQFF
>once|TRBV7-8|NA|TRBJ2-2
TGTGCCAGCATCGACTCAAGCAGGTGGGCCACCGGGGAGCTGTTTTTT
CASIDSSRWATGELFF
>NA|TRBV6-6|TRBD1|TRBJ1-1
TGTGCCAGCCACTCGGGACAGAGTAACACTGAAGCTTTCTTT
CASHSGQSNTEAFF
>NA|TRBV7-2|NA|TRBJ1-5
TGTGCCAGCAGTCCGGCTGTGGGGCGTCAGCCCCAGCATTTT
CASSPAVGRQPQHF
>few|TRBV28|NA|TRBJ1-5
TGTGCCAGCAGGACAGTGATTCATGGCCATCAGCCCCAGCATTTT
CASRTVIHGHQPQHF
>NA|TRBV18|TRBD1|TRBJ2-7
TGTGCCAGCTCACCTCTCGGACCAAACAGGGGGTCCTACGAGCAGTACTTC
CASSPLGPNRGSYEQYF
>NA|TRBV28|NA|TRBJ1-2
TGTGCCAGCAGTTTAGTTGCAACTAACTATGGCTACACCTTC
CASSLVATNYGYTF
>once|TRBV10-2|TRBD2|TRBJ2-2
TGCGCCAGCAGACTAGCGGGATCCACCGGGGAGCTGTTTTTT
CASRLAGSTGELFF
>once|TRBV18|TRBD1|TRBJ1-5
TGTGCCAGCTCACCTGCAGGGGGGAGCAATCAGCCCCAGCATTTT
CASSPAGGSNQPQHF
>once|TRBV2|NA|TRBJ2-7
TGTGCCAGCAGGGCCACAGGGGGGGGCTACGAGCAGTACTTC
CASRATGGGYEQYF
>NA|TRBV11-2|NA|TRBJ2-7
TGTGCCAGCAGCCCCCCCTTCGCCGAGCAGTACTTC
CASSPPFAEQYF
>NA|TRBV6-1|NA|TRBJ2-3
TGTGCCAGCAGTTCGCTGACAGGCACAGATACGCAGTATTTT
CASSSLTGTDTQYF
>once|TRBV19|NA|TRBJ2-1
TGTGCCAGTAGTCCAAACCCTGGGGCTACTGCATACAATGAGCAGTTCTTC
CASSPNPGATAYNEQFF
>NA|TRBV27|TRBD1|TRBJ2-5
TGTGCCAGCAGTTCAACCGGACAGGGGAGGGAGACCCAGTACTTC
CASSSTGQGRETQYF
>NA|TRBV10-3|NA|TRBJ2-3
TGTGCCATCAGGGAGGATAAACATACGCAGTATTTT
CAIREDKHTQYF
>NA|TRBV4-3|NA|TRBJ2-7
TGCGCCAGCAGCCAAGGACTCCGGGAGTGCGAGCAGTACTTC
CASSQGLRECEQYF
>NA|TRBV29-1|NA|TRBJ1-2
TGCAGCGTTGTGGGGGGCCAAGCCCTCTTC
CSVVGGQALF
>NA|TRBV11-1|NA|TRBJ2-3
TGTGCCAGCAGCTTAGACAGGGTAGCAGATACGCAGTATTTT
CASSLDRVADTQYF
>NA|TRBV4-3|NA|TRBJ1-2
TGCGCCAGCAGCCAAGAATTCGGGCAAAACTATGGCTACACCTTC
CASSQEFGQNYGYTF
>NA|TRBV18|NA|TRBJ2-3
TGTGCCAGCTCACTCTCAGGGACAGATACGCAGTATTTT
CASSLSGTDTQYF
>NA|TRBV11-3|NA|TRBJ2-7
TGTGCCAGCAGCTTAGGGTCAGAACGGGACGAGCAGTACTTC
CASSLGSERDEQYF
>NA|TRBV5-6|TRBD2|TRBJ2-1
TGTGCCAGCAGCACAGCGGGGGCGAGCTCCTACAATGAGCAGTTCTTC
CASSTAGASSYNEQFF